One sample yielded the 6 T cell receptor beta chains listed below, sequenced in a study of CD8 T cells in ankylosing spondylitis. From the 5' RACE reads, TCRdb called clonotypes with MiXCR, one entry per CDR3 protein. The data hold about 240,000 distinct CDR3 sequences, with less than 10% observed a single time. Sequencing was carried out using blood, either unsorted or a sorted T cell fraction (not recorded which). These receptors came from a male donor with ankylosing spondylitis or in good health (not recorded which).

This clonotype was seen many times. This chain links TRBV19 with TRBJ2-7; D is uncertain. V was clipped by 6 bases and J by 5 bases, with 20 bases between them. Germline assignment: CDR1 LNHDA and CDR2 SQIVND (reference sequence). This CDR3 has 15 amino acids. The CDR3 here is CASSDLRAPKDEQYF. The CDR3 DNA reads TGTGCCAGTAGCGACCTCCGGGCCCCCAAGGACGAGCAGTACTTC.

Turning to this clonotype: The junction departs from germline at one end; a sequencing error may be responsible. This CDR3 is CDSSFSGLEQFF. DNA of the CDR3: TGCGACAGCAGCTTTTCCGGGCTTGAGCAGTTCTTC. The J gene is TRBJ2-1, the V gene TRBV5-1; D gene uncertain. Germline V gives CDR1 SGHRS, CDR2 YFSETQ. This CDR3 spans 12 amino acids.

This rearrangement joins TRBV7-9 to TRBJ2-1; perhaps TRBD1 as D (5 bases). V lost 5 bases to trimming and J lost 4 bases, with 9 bases between them. The germline gives CDR1 SEHNR, CDR2 FQNEAQ (reference sequence). CDR3 length equals 13 residues. The CDR3 region is CASSLRDYNEQFF. DNA for the CDR3: TGTGCCAGCAGCCTCAGGGATTACAATGAGCAGTTCTTC.

Many counts were recorded for this clonotype. One end of the junction fails to match germline, which may point to a read error. The chain links TRBV20-1 to TRBJ2-7; 8 nucleotides line up with TRBD1. The germline V gene encodes CDR1 DFQATT and CDR2 SNEGSKA (reference sequence). There are 17 residues in the CDR3. The CDR3 loop reads CSARGEVQDRGSYEQYF. As DNA, the CDR3 is TGCAGTGCCAGAGGTGAAGTCCAAGACAGGGGCTCCTACGAGCAGTACTTC.

This clonotype was recorded at least ten times. This chain connects TRBV20-1 to TRBJ1-5, with a possible D match to TRBD1 (5 bases). The CDR3 sequence is 13 residues long. Germline V gene lookup returns CDR1 DFQATT and CDR2 SNEGSKA (reference sequence). Trimming left V 3 bases short and J 3 bases short, with 9 bases between. CDR3 bases: TGCAGTGCTAGGAGGGACCCCAATCAGCCCCAGCATTTT. Its translation: CSARRDPNQPQHF.

The V call is TRBV27, the J call TRBJ2-7; D ambiguous. V shed 2 bases and J shed 0 bases, with 14 bases lying between them. From germline, CDR1 is MNHEY and CDR2 SMNVEV (reference sequence). This CDR3 comprises 16 residues. The CDR3 nucleotides read TGTGCCAGCAGTTTACGGGCCGCGGTGGGCTCCTACGAGCAGTACTTC. This gives the protein CASSLRAAVGSYEQYF.